These 10 T cell receptor beta chains came from one sample sequenced in a study of T cells after yellow fever vaccination. A single record per CDR3 protein comes from TCRdb applying MiXCR to the 5' RACE reads. The sample has more than 300,000 distinct CDR3 sequences; around 4.3% are singletons. Here the sequenced sample was PBMCs, taken 15 days after the yellow fever booster vaccination. The receptors were sampled from a man younger than 35 who received the YFV17D yellow fever vaccine.

The V gene is TRBV9, the J gene TRBJ1-6; TRBD1 might be the D (5 bases). The CDR3 sequence is 15 residues long. Germline CDR1 reads SGDLS; CDR2 reads YYNGEE. The V end lost 0 bases, the J end lost 4 bases, and 8 bases lay between the germline ends. Written as DNA, the CDR3 is TGTGCCAGCAGCGTAGATGGGGCATATAATTCACCCCTCCACTTT. Its protein is CASSVDGAYNSPLHF.

The chain uses TRBV5-1 and TRBJ1-1; TRBD1 might be the D (5 bases). This CDR3 spans 14 amino acids. Germline CDR1 reads SGHRS; CDR2 reads YFSETQ. The ends were cut back, 5 bases at V and 8 bases at J, with 19 bases in the middle. CDR3 in amino acids: CASRNSRDGPEAFF. The CDR3 DNA sequence: TGCGCCAGCAGAAATTCCAGGGATGGTCCCGAAGCTTTCTTT.

The chain has TRBV12-3 or TRBV12-4 and TRBJ2-5; no clear D. Trimming took off 3 bases at V and 0 bases at J, with 8 bases between the two ends. The CDR3 length is 14 residues. The CDR3 reads CASSFETDQETQYF. CDR3 coding DNA: TGTGCCAGCAGTTTCGAGACGGACCAAGAGACCCAGTACTTC.

This clonotype was counted ten times or more. The rearrangement joins TRBV11-2 to TRBJ2-5; D perhaps matches TRBD2 (5 bases). CDR3 length: 14 amino acids. Germline lookup yields CDR1 SGHAT and CDR2 FQNNGV. V gave up 7 bases and J gave up 1 base, with 13 bases separating them. CDR3 sequence (DNA): TGTGCCAGCACAGGACTGACCTTCCAAGAGACCCAGTACTTC. Its translation: CASTGLTFQETQYF.

This clonotype was observed at least ten times. The V call is TRBV5-1, the J call TRBJ1-1, with D uncertain. The CDR3 consists of 14 residues. V was cut by 1 base and J by 1 base, with 8 bases left in between. CDR1 is SGHRS, CDR2 YFSETQ, per germline. CDR3 protein: CASSLFLGNTEAFF. CDR3 bases: TGCGCCAGCAGCTTGTTTTTAGGGAACACTGAAGCTTTCTTT. The variable domain in full, completed from reference TRBV5-1 and TRBJ1-1, reads KAGVTQTPRYLIKTRGQQVTLSCSPISGHRSVSWYQQTPGQGLQFLFEYFSETQRNKGNFPGRFSGRQFSNSRSEMNVSTLELGDSALYLCASSLFLGNTEAFFGQGTRLTVV.

This clonotype showed up many times. The chain uses TRBV5-6 and TRBJ2-1, with TRBD1 matching over 7 bases. The CDR3 sequence is 14 residues long. Germline V gives CDR1 SGHDT, CDR2 YYEEEE. After removal of 0 bases from V and 6 bases from J, the junction contained 3 bases not matched to a gene. The CDR3 DNA reads as TGTGCCAGCAGCTTGGGGGGACAGCCCAATGAGCAGTTCTTC. Protein sequence: CASSLGGQPNEQFF. Combining the CDR3 with reference TRBV5-6 and TRBJ2-1 gives the whole variable domain DAGVTQSPTHLIKTRGQQVTLRCSPKSGHDTVSWYQQALGQGPQFIFQYYEEEERQRGNFPDRFSGHQFPNYSSELNVNALLLGDSALYLCASSLGGQPNEQFFGPGTRLTVL.

This chain connects TRBV5-4 to TRBJ1-6; D is unclear. Germline V gene data show CDR1 as SGHNT and CDR2 as YYREEE (reference sequence). The V and J ends lost 0 bases and 8 bases respectively, with 6 bases between them. The CDR3 consists of 13 residues. The CDR3 region is CASSLAGDSPLHF. DNA of the CDR3: TGTGCCAGCAGCTTGGCTGGGGATTCACCCCTCCACTTT.

The chain carries TRBV5-6 and TRBJ2-5; D is ambiguous. The CDR3 has 14 residues. The germline gives CDR1 SGHDT, CDR2 YYEEEE. Trimming removed 0 bases at V and 3 bases at J, with 9 bases between. CDR3 coding DNA: TGTGCCAGCAGCTTGGCGGGCCCCAAAGAGACCCAGTACTTC. Encoded protein: CASSLAGPKETQYF.

In this sample, this clonotype turned up many times. The rearrangement links TRBV18 to TRBJ2-5, with D unclear. The CDR3 is 13 residues long. Trimming left V 5 bases short and J 5 bases short, with 12 bases between. Germline values: CDR1 KGHSH, CDR2 LQKENI. The CDR3 nucleotides read TGTGCCAGCTCAAGAGCAGCTCTGGAGACCCAGTACTTC. Its protein product is CASSRAALETQYF. Using reference TRBV18 and TRBJ2-5 for the parts outside the CDR3, the full variable domain is NAGVMQNPRHLVRRRGQEARLRCSPMKGHSHVYWYRQLPEEGLKFMVYLQKENIIDESGMPKERFSAEFPKEGPSILRIQQVVRGDSAAYFCASSRAALETQYFGPGTRLLVL.

The chain recombines TRBV18 with TRBJ1-2; 7 nucleotides agree with TRBD1. After removal of 0 bases from V and 7 bases from J, the junction contained 14 bases not matched to a gene. CDR1 is KGHSH, CDR2 LQKENI, per germline. The CDR3 consists of 17 residues. The CDR3 region has the DNA TGTGCCAGCTCACCACCCTCGGGCCAGGGGGTCGTGGCTGGCTACACCTTC. Its protein is CASSPPSGQGVVAGYTF.